These 15 T cell receptor beta chains share one sample of origin, sequenced in a study of shared clonotypes between healthy human individuals (dated by TCRdb to the early 2020s). Receptor libraries were prepared by the immunoSEQ multiplex PCR assay. As stored in TCRdb, this immuneACCESS dataset retains in-frame rearrangements with V and J assigned. A fraction of the clones does not appear; measured against another copy, unresolved V genes explain less than half of the discrepancy, and the remainder lacks a known reason. Within this sample are about 2.4 million clones, with roughly 93% of them counted one time only. Of the sample, around 0.4% is held by the ten largest clones. Input material: naive CD4+ T cells from PBMCs. What this sample's cell subset or site label stands for: CD45RA+ positively selected. The origin of the receptors is a man aged 18 to 29 in good health. Some clones in this sample may be carry-over from other donors' samples.

A note on this clone: Other DNA sequences in this specimen translate into the identical CDR3. The V gene is TRBV7-6, the J gene TRBJ2-3, with D unclear. The CDR3 runs 12 residues. V lost 0 bases and J lost 4, with 2 bases in between. CDR1 is SGHVS and CDR2 is FNYEAQ in the germline V gene. CDR3 sequence reads: CASSLAPDTQYF. CDR3 DNA sequence: TGTGCCAGCAGCTTAGCCCCAGATACGCAGTATTTT.

DNA of the CDR3: TGTGCCAGCAGCCCCCTAGCGGCAACTGAAGCTTTCTTT. It encodes CASSPLAATEAFF. The genes are TRBV16 and TRBJ1-1; unclear D gene. This CDR3 is built from 13 residues. From germline, CDR1 is KGHSY and CDR2 FQNENV. Trimming took 4 bases from V and 5 from J, leaving 11 bases between them.

This chain connects TRBV19 to TRBJ1-1; D unclear. The V end was cut by 4 bases, the J end by 11 bases, with 20 bases between. The CDR3 runs to 14 residues. CDR1 is LNHDA and CDR2 is SQIVND in the germline V gene (reference sequence). The CDR3 region has the DNA TGTGCCAGTAGTACGACCCCGACGGGAGTTTACGCTTTCTTT. Residues: CASSTTPTGVYAFF. Using reference TRBV19 and TRBJ1-1 for the parts outside the CDR3, the full variable domain is DGGITQSPKYLFRKEGQNVTLSCEQNLNHDAMYWYRQDPGQGLRLIYYSQIVNDFQKGDIAEGYSVSREKKESFPLTVTSAQKNPTAFYLCASSTTPTGVYAFFGQGTRLTVV.

The chain combines TRBV11-2 with TRBJ1-1, with TRBD1 matching over 8 bases. The CDR3 runs to 15 residues. The V and J ends lost 6 bases and 4 bases, in that order; junction bases with no gene match: 10. Germline values: CDR1 SGHAT, CDR2 FQNNGV. The CDR3 spells CASRKMTGAGTEAFF. CDR3 DNA: TGTGCCAGCAGAAAAATGACAGGGGCGGGCACTGAAGCTTTCTTT.

V gene TRBV27 combines with J gene TRBJ1-4; TRBD1 agrees at 9 bases. Germline assignment: CDR1 MNHEY and CDR2 SMNVEV (reference sequence). J gave up 7 bases and V 5 bases, and 11 bases lay outside the gene matches. The CDR3 is 16 amino acids. CDR3 sequence reads: CASSPWSGTGREKLFF. The CDR3 DNA sequence: TGTGCCAGCAGTCCATGGAGCGGGACAGGGCGTGAAAAACTGTTTTTT.

This chain uses TRBV6-4 with TRBJ2-3; TRBD2 agrees at 8 bases. Germline loops: CDR1 MRHNA, CDR2 SNTAGT. This CDR3 is 15 amino acids long. Losses at the gene ends were 4 bases for V and 0 bases for J; bases not matched to a gene: 3. The CDR3 bases are TGTGCCAGCAGTGTCTCTAGCGGGAGCACAGATACGCAGTATTTT. It translates to CASSVSSGSTDTQYF.

V gene TRBV14 combines with J gene TRBJ2-1; D gene ambiguous. CDR3 length: 14 residues. V lost 3 bases to trimming and J lost 0 bases, with 6 bases between them. Germline CDR1 SGHDN, CDR2 FVKESK. CDR3 amino acids: CASSQSASYNEQFF. In nucleotides, the CDR3 is TGTGCCAGCAGCCAGTCGGCCTCCTACAATGAGCAGTTCTTC. Looking up the rest from reference TRBV14 and TRBJ2-1 gives the full variable domain: EAGVTQFPSHSVIEKGQTVTLRCDPISGHDNLYWYRRVMGKEIKFLLHFVKESKQDESGMPNNRFLAERTGGTYSTLKVQPAELEDSGVYFCASSQSASYNEQFFGPGTRLTVL.

The chain couples TRBV6-1 to TRBJ2-7; D is unresolved. V lost 4 bases and J 0 bases, leaving 13 bases between the germline ends. CDR3 length equals 15 residues. Germline CDR1 reads MNHNS; CDR2 reads SASEGT. The CDR3 sequence is CASSGYRGSSYEQYF. CDR3 sequence (DNA): TGTGCCAGCAGTGGCTATCGAGGAAGCTCCTACGAGCAGTACTTC.

The V and J genes are TRBV18 and TRBJ2-2; the D is unclear. The CDR3 length is 15 residues. The ends were cut back, 10 bases at V and 3 bases at J, with 18 bases in the middle. The germline CDR1 and CDR2 sequences are KGHSH and LQKENI. The CDR3 nucleotides read TGTGCCACCCCCCGCCTGGGGTCGGACACCGGGGAGCTGTTTTTT. Protein sequence: CATPRLGSDTGELFF.

The CDR3 loop reads CASRNYAEAFF. DNA for the CDR3: TGTGCCAGCAGAAATTACGCTGAAGCTTTCTTT. The rearrangement joins TRBV6-1 to TRBJ1-1; D gene ambiguous. Between the trimmed V and J ends, which lost 6 bases and 6 bases, there was a span of 8 bases. Germline values: CDR1 MNHNS, CDR2 SASEGT. CDR3 length equals 11 residues.

In this sample, this clone turned up once. Distinct nucleotide sequences in the sample also encode this CDR3. The chain couples TRBV4-3 to TRBJ2-3, with D perhaps matching TRBD1 or TRBD2 (5 bases each). Trimming removed 0 bases from V and 0 bases from J, with 7 bases in between. CDR1 and CDR2 from the germline V gene are LGHNA and YSLEER. This CDR3 has 15 residues. The CDR3 nucleotides are TGCGCCAGCAGCCAAGAGGGGGTTAGCACAGATACGCAGTATTTT. This translates into CASSQEGVSTDTQYF.

The CDR3 is CASSLEVASSYEQYF. The CDR3 nucleotides are TGTGCCAGCAGCTTAGAGGTAGCCTCCTCCTACGAGCAGTACTTC. V usage is TRBV6-1 and J usage is TRBJ2-7; no definite D call. This CDR3 has 15 amino acids. Deletions cut 6 bases from V and 0 bases from J, with 15 bases between. Per germline, CDR1 MNHNS and CDR2 SASEGT.

The chain joins TRBV30 to TRBJ1-2, with a weak D call TRBD1 (5 bases). V was pared by 3 bases and J by 6 bases, with 17 bases between. Germline V lookup: CDR1 GTSNPN, CDR2 SVGIG (reference sequence). This CDR3 comprises 14 residues. The CDR3 DNA follows: TGTGCCTGGAGCTATTCCCTCGGGGGGGATGGCTACACCTTC. Translated, it gives CAWSYSLGGDGYTF.

In this sample, this clone turned up once. V and J are TRBV5-1 and TRBJ1-2; the D is unclear. CDR1 SGHRS and CDR2 YFSETQ come from the germline V gene. The V end lost 1 base, the J end lost 5 bases, and 9 bases lay between the germline ends. The CDR3 spans 13 residues. CDR3 region: CASSLNTGYGYTF. CDR3 DNA: TGCGCCAGCAGCTTGAACACGGGTTATGGCTACACCTTC.

V and J are TRBV5-4 and TRBJ2-5; 7 positions match TRBD1. The CDR3 has 14 amino acids. Germline V gene data show CDR1 as SGHNT and CDR2 as YYREEE (reference sequence). Trimming cost V 4 bases and J 5 bases; bases outside gene matches: 8. The CDR3 DNA reads TGTGCCAGCAGCATGACAGGGACGTTGGAGACCCAGTACTTC. Translating it yields CASSMTGTLETQYF.